A selection of T cell receptor beta chains follows, all from one sample in a study of patients and donors after allogeneic stem cell transplantation. From the RT-PCR reads, TCRdb called clonotypes with MiXCR, one entry per CDR3 protein. Of about 960,000 distinct CDR3 sequences in the sample, more than 15% were seen once. Sequencing was carried out using blood, either unsorted or a sorted T cell fraction (not recorded which). These receptors were taken from a human donor who was either an allogeneic HSCT recipient or a stem cell or donor lymphocyte infusion donor (not recorded which). It is not recorded whose cells these are; they may come from a transplant donor. Each CDR3 is given with its conserved first and last residue. Fields, in order: J gene, D gene, V gene, CDR3 protein. A D gene is named only where the DNA matches it firmly.

J: TRBJ1-1; D: TRBD1; V: TRBV7-3; CDR3: CASSLGDSLNMNTEAFF
J: TRBJ2-2; D: -; V: TRBV5-1; CDR3: CASSPIGYRGGTGELFF
J: TRBJ2-1; D: -; V: TRBV7-9; CDR3: CASPNGLEYNEQFF
J: TRBJ1-3; D: -; V: TRBV5-1; CDR3: CASSWDTSGNTIYF
J: TRBJ2-7; D: TRBD1; V: TRBV5-1; CDR3: CASSLRTGESYEQYF
J: TRBJ2-1; D: -; V: TRBV7-2; CDR3: CASSLGREPFF
J: TRBJ2-7; D: TRBD1; V: TRBV6-2/TRBV6-3; CDR3: CASTLAKGGTGMNEQYF
J: TRBJ1-1; D: -; V: TRBV20-1; CDR3: CSAGQNRDTEAFF
J: TRBJ2-7; D: -; V: TRBV29-1; CDR3: CSVSGSNSYEQYF
J: TRBJ2-1; D: TRBD1; V: TRBV29-1; CDR3: CSVEDPRDRGYNEQFF
J: TRBJ2-1; D: -; V: TRBV12-3/TRBV12-4; CDR3: CASSGGDNEQFF
J: TRBJ2-3; D: -; V: TRBV6-5; CDR3: CASSYAEGTDTQYF
J: TRBJ1-1; D: -; V: TRBV5-1; CDR3: CASSIQANTEAFF
J: TRBJ2-1; D: TRBD2; V: TRBV3-1; CDR3: CASSQGLPRGGLSNEQFF
J: TRBJ1-1; D: -; V: TRBV6-1; CDR3: CASSNDGSNTEAFF
J: TRBJ2-3; D: -; V: TRBV13; CDR3: CASSYGQAETSTDTQYF
J: TRBJ1-1; D: TRBD1; V: TRBV6-5; CDR3: CASSYLTGTNTEAFF
J: TRBJ2-7; D: -; V: TRBV4-1; CDR3: CASSQDRRYSYEQYF
J: TRBJ2-2; D: -; V: TRBV2; CDR3: CASSERPISAGELFF
J: TRBJ1-2; D: -; V: TRBV21-1; CDR3: CASSFQRDSFNGYTF
J: TRBJ1-2; D: TRBD1; V: TRBV6-6; CDR3: CASSYTDRGVYTF
J: TRBJ2-1; D: -; V: TRBV20-1; CDR3: CSAPPFREFNEQFF
J: TRBJ1-1; D: -; V: TRBV12-3/TRBV12-4; CDR3: CASSSGAANTEAFF
J: TRBJ2-7; D: TRBD2; V: TRBV20-1; CDR3: CSATLGSGGYEQYF
J: TRBJ2-1; D: -; V: TRBV6-1; CDR3: CASSGWQVHNEQFF
J: TRBJ2-3; D: -; V: TRBV10-3; CDR3: CAISDRGDTQYF
J: TRBJ2-1; D: TRBD2; V: TRBV12-3/TRBV12-4; CDR3: CASNGGLAGVGSYNEQFF
J: TRBJ1-2; D: -; V: TRBV7-9; CDR3: CASSFLSSWGYTF
J: TRBJ2-1; D: TRBD2; V: TRBV5-1; CDR3: CASSHGLAGGIKSYNEQFF
J: TRBJ2-1; D: -; V: TRBV27; CDR3: CASSSLGGDEQFF
J: TRBJ1-2; D: -; V: TRBV6-1; CDR3: CASSTLQGDGYTF
J: TRBJ1-1; D: -; V: TRBV6-1; CDR3: CASSDRQPPNTEAFF
J: TRBJ1-4; D: TRBD1; V: TRBV7-9; CDR3: CASSLDRAGEKLFF
J: TRBJ1-1; D: TRBD1; V: TRBV7-9; CDR3: CASSGTGGTMNTEAFF
J: TRBJ2-3; D: -; V: TRBV7-2; CDR3: CARQGGSLVDTQYF
J: TRBJ1-5; D: -; V: TRBV4-1; CDR3: CASSQVLGNSNQPQHF
J: TRBJ2-5; D: -; V: TRBV20-1; CDR3: CSALDWGSQETQYF
J: TRBJ2-1; D: TRBD2; V: TRBV6-1; CDR3: CASTVAGGPDEQFF
J: TRBJ1-2; D: -; V: TRBV12-3/TRBV12-4; CDR3: CASSSRGNGYTF
J: TRBJ2-7; D: -; V: TRBV6-1; CDR3: CASSPSHPSSYEQYF
J: TRBJ1-1; D: -; V: TRBV20-1; CDR3: CSAPPIAREAFF